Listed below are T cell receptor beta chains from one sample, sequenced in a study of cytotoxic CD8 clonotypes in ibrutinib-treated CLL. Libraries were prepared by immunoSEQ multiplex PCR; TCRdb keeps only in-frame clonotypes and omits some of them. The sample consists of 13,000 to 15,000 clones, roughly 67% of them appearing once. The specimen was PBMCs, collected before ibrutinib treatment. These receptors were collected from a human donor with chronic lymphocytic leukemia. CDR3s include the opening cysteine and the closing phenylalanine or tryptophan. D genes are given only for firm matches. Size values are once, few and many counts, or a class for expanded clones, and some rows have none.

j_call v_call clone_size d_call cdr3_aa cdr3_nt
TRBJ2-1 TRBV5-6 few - CASTFGDSHNEQFF TGTGCCAGCACCTTCGGGGACTCACACAATGAGCAGTTCTTC
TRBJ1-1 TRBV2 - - CASTEGLTEAFF TGTGCCAGCACGGAGGGTTTAACTGAAGCTTTCTTT
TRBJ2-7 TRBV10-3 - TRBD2 CAISERGLAGTYEQYF TGTGCCATCAGTGAGCGCGGACTAGCGGGGACCTACGAGCAGTACTTC
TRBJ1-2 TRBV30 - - CAWSVEVGRGWSYGYTF TGTGCCTGGAGTGTAGAAGTTGGGCGGGGCTGGAGCTATGGCTACACCTTC
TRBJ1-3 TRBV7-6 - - CASSLSEADSGNTIYF TGTGCCAGCAGCCTCTCCGAGGCGGACTCTGGAAACACCATATATTTT
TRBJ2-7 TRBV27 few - CASSLSSGAQQYF TGTGCCAGCAGTTTATCGTCCGGGGCTCAGCAGTACTTC
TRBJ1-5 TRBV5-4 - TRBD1 CASSSTGRRNQPQHF TGTGCCAGCAGCTCGACAGGGCGGAGGAATCAGCCCCAGCATTTT
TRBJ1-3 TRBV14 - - CASRLTGNTIYF TGTGCCAGCAGACTCACTGGAAACACCATATATTTT
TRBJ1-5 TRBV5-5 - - CASSSQSRVLNQPQHF TGTGCCAGCAGCTCTCAATCCCGGGTCCTCAATCAGCCCCAGCATTTT
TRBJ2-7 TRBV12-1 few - CASSFYGGVYEQYF TGTGCCAGCAGCTTTTACGGGGGTGTCTACGAGCAGTACTTC
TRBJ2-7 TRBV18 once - CASSPPGTEQYF TGTGCCAGCTCACCACCCGGGACCGAGCAGTACTTC
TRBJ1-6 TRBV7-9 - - CASNWRNSPLHF TGTGCCAGCAACTGGAGAAATTCACCCCTCCACTTT
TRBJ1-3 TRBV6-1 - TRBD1 CASRNRGLSGNTIYF TGTGCCAGCAGGAACAGGGGGCTCTCTGGAAACACCATATATTTT
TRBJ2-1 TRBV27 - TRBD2 CASRTSGGNEQFF TGTGCCAGCAGGACTAGCGGGGGGAATGAGCAGTTCTTC
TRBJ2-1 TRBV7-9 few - CASSLTSSYNEQFF TGTGCCAGCAGCCTGACTAGTTCCTACAATGAGCAGTTCTTC
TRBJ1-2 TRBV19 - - CASSLRDYGYTF TGTGCCAGTAGTCTCAGGGACTATGGCTACACCTTC
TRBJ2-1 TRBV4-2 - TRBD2 CASSQDTSGGGNEQFF TGTGCCAGCAGCCAAGATACTAGCGGGGGGGGTAATGAGCAGTTCTTC
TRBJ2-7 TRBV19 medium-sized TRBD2 CASSVEMRGEQYF TGTGCCAGTAGTGTTGAGATGCGGGGGGAGCAGTACTTC
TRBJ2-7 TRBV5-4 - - CASSSHMDEQYF TGTGCCAGCAGCTCCCACATGGACGAGCAGTACTTC
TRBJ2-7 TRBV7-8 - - CASSLVGRGEQYF TGTGCCAGCAGCTTAGTTGGCAGAGGCGAGCAGTACTTC
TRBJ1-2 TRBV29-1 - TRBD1 CSVEDLGTGRNGYTF TGCAGCGTTGAAGATCTCGGGACAGGCCGGAATGGCTACACCTTC
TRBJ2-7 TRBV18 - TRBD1 CASSTGGEQYF TGTGCCAGCTCAACAGGGGGCGAGCAGTACTTC
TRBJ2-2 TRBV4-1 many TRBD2 CASSQEAEAAGISGELFF TGCGCCAGCAGCCAAGAGGCCGAGGCAGCGGGGATTTCCGGGGAGCTGTTTTTT
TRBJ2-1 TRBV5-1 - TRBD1 CASSSGGGSDNEQFF TGCGCCAGCAGTTCAGGGGGCGGTTCCGACAATGAGCAGTTCTTC
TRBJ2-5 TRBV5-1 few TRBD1 CASSVDRVKCYF TGCGCCAGCAGCGTGGACAGGGTCAAATGTTACTTC
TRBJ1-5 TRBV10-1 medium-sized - CASSDTGGQPQHF TGCGCCAGCAGCGACACCGGCGGTCAGCCCCAGCATTTT
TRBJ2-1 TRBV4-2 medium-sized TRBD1 CASSQERQGAYNEQFF TGTGCCAGCAGCCAAGAGAGGCAGGGGGCGTACAATGAGCAGTTCTTC
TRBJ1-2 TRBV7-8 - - CASSLVLAGSYGYTF TGTGCCAGCAGCTTAGTATTAGCAGGGTCCTATGGCTACACCTTC
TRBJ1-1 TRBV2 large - CASSKGETEAFF TGTGCCAGCAGTAAGGGGGAGACTGAAGCTTTCTTT
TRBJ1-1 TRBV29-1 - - CSVVGGGTEAFF TGCAGCGTTGTTGGTGGGGGCACTGAAGCTTTCTTT
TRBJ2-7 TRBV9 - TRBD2 CASSVESGRREQYF TGTGCCAGCAGCGTAGAAAGCGGGAGACGGGAGCAGTACTTC
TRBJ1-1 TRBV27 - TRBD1 CASSFRQGARLLTEAFF TGTGCCAGCAGTTTTAGACAGGGGGCGCGATTACTTACTGAAGCTTTCTTT
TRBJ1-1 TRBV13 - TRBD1 CASSRRQGVMNTEAFF TGTGCCAGCAGCCGCCGACAGGGGGTCATGAACACTGAAGCTTTCTTT
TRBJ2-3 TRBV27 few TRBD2 CASRDLAGVPDTQYF TGTGCCAGCAGGGATCTAGCGGGGGTACCAGATACGCAGTATTTT
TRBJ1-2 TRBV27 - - CASSSRDDFGYTF TGTGCCAGCAGTTCTAGGGACGATTTTGGCTACACCTTC
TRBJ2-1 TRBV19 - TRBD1 CASSLRPGQALNNEQFF TGTGCCAGTAGTTTAAGGCCGGGACAGGCCCTCAACAATGAGCAGTTCTTC
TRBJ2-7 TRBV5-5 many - CASSSAGYEQYF TGTGCCAGCAGCTCCGCGGGCTACGAGCAGTACTTC
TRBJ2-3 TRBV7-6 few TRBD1 CASSLLQGPADTQYF TGTGCCAGCAGCTTACTACAGGGGCCAGCAGATACGCAGTATTTT
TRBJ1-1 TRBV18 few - CASSPLAGAASEAFF TGTGCCAGCTCACCACTTGCAGGGGCCGCTTCTGAAGCTTTCTTT